The source of this T cell receptor beta chain is a study of CD8+ T cells in alopecia areata. RNA was isolated and reverse transcribed to cDNA, the sequencing template. The repertoire was sequenced with immunoSEQ multiplex PCR; TCRdb's copy has only in-frame clones and lacks some. There are tens of thousands of clones in the sample; about three quarters occur only once, and around a fifth lies in the top ten. Alopecia areata patients had lesional scalp punch biopsies and peripheral blood taken from them. Regarding this clone: The antigen is not known.

Study-level findings and limits: In lesional scalp, particularly from alopecia totalis/universalis, clonality was higher than in normal scalp. Sequencing of scalp samples also captures resident alphabeta T cells of normal skin.

Per germline, CDR1 SGHRS and CDR2 YFSETQ. The length of the CDR3 is 13 residues. V was shortened by 0 bases and J by 5 bases, with 6 bases between the two germline ends. Sequencing used NKG2D-low CD8+ T cells sorted from blood. The chain carries TRBV5-1 and TRBJ2-1, with D hard to call. The clonotype comes from a human donor with alopecia areata. CDR3 bases: TGCGCCAGCAGCTTGGCCTCGAACAATGAGCAGTTCTTC. It translates to CASSLASNNEQFF.